This passage covers 22 T cell receptor beta chains from one sample sequenced in a study of regulatory T cells in long-lasting Graves disease. The time point denotes: persistent/refractory GD, antithyroid drugs over 5 years with positive TRAb. PBMC RNA served as the TCR library source. The authors built TCR beta libraries using iRepertoire HTBI primers and Arm-PCR of CDR3 regions. TCRdb ran MiXCR on the multiplex PCR reads and lists one entry per CDR3 protein. The sample records roughly 500,000 distinct CDR3 sequences, 20% to 25% being singletons. The sample here was peripheral blood mononuclear cells (PBMCs), taken when the disease was refractory, from a patient treated with antithyroid drugs. All receptors derive from a female donor with Graves disease.

V and J are TRBV5-5 and TRBJ1-5; D possibly corresponds to TRBD1 (6 bases). Germline V lookup: CDR1 SGHKS, CDR2 YYEKEE (reference sequence). The CDR3 totals 16 residues. V was clipped by 4 bases and J by 1 base, with 15 bases between them. The DNA of the CDR3 is TGTGCCAGCAGCCCATTGGGGGCTGGGAGCAATCAGCCCCAGCATTTT. It yields the protein CASSPLGAGSNQPQHF.

The J gene is TRBJ2-2, the V gene TRBV7-8; 8 bases line up with TRBD2. Germline values: CDR1 SGHVS, CDR2 FQNEAQ. Trimming cost V 4 bases and J 7 bases; bases outside gene matches: 17. The CDR3 length is 18 residues. CDR3 in DNA: TGTGCCAGCAGCTCGAGAGCGGGAGCCCCCTCTTTGGACGGGGAGCTGTTTTTT. Translation: CASSSRAGAPSLDGELFF.

The rearrangement uses TRBV27 and TRBJ2-3; D call uncertain. The CDR3 has 16 amino acids. V lost 4 bases to trimming and J lost 2 bases, with 16 bases between them. CDR1 and CDR2 from the germline V gene are MNHEY and SMNVEV (reference sequence). The CDR3 DNA sequence: TGTGCCAGCAGTTCCATCCCACAGAGTCTCACAGATACGCAGTATTTT. Translated: CASSSIPQSLTDTQYF.

This clonotype appeared many times. This chain links TRBV2 with TRBJ2-2; possible D gene TRBD2, 5 bases. This CDR3 is built from 14 residues. Germline V CDR1 and CDR2: SNHLY, FYNNEI. Trimming shortened V by 3 bases and J by 6 bases, and 11 bases separated the two germline ends. Here the CDR3 reads CASSETGIPGELFF. The CDR3 coding sequence is TGTGCCAGCAGTGAGACGGGGATCCCCGGGGAGCTGTTTTTT.

V usage is TRBV12-3 or TRBV12-4 and J usage is TRBJ2-7, with unresolved D. V lost 3 bases, J lost 5 bases, and 14 bases lay in between. This CDR3 comprises 14 residues. In DNA form, the CDR3 reads TGTGCCAGCAGTTTCGCACCGGCGGTCGACGAGCAGTACTTC. Its translation: CASSFAPAVDEQYF.

V gene TRBV14 combines with J gene TRBJ1-1, with a possible D match to TRBD1 (6 bases). Trimming took 5 bases from V and 9 from J, leaving 10 bases between them. The CDR3 is 11 residues long. Germline lookup yields CDR1 SGHDN and CDR2 FVKESK. CDR3 region: CASSSGGQAFF. The CDR3 nucleotides are TGTGCCAGCAGCTCCGGGGGGCAAGCTTTCTTT. Together with reference TRBV14 and TRBJ1-1, the CDR3 gives the full variable domain: EAGVTQFPSHSVIEKGQTVTLRCDPISGHDNLYWYRRVMGKEIKFLLHFVKESKQDESGMPNNRFLAERTGGTYSTLKVQPAELEDSGVYFCASSSGGQAFFGQGTRLTVV.

The sample holds a few counts of this clonotype. The genes are TRBV29-1 and TRBJ1-4; possibly TRBD1 for D (5 bases). This CDR3 is 13 amino acids long. Germline CDR1 and CDR2: SQVTM and ANQGSEA. The V end was cut by 5 bases, the J end by 0 bases, with 7 bases between. DNA of the CDR3: TGCAGCGTTACAGGTTCAACTAATGAAAAACTGTTTTTT. It translates to CSVTGSTNEKLFF. Variable domain in full (rest from reference TRBV29-1 and TRBJ1-4): SAVISQKPSRDICQRGTSLTIQCQVDSQVTMMFWYRQQPGQSLTLIATANQGSEATYESGFVIDKFPISRPNLTFSTLTVSNMSPEDSSIYLCSVTGSTNEKLFFGSGTQLSVL.

The chain joins TRBV5-1 to TRBJ1-1; the D gene is possibly TRBD1 (6 bases). The CDR3 has 13 residues. The V and J ends lost 4 bases and 4 bases respectively, with 11 bases between them. Germline lookup yields CDR1 SGHRS and CDR2 YFSETQ. The CDR3 protein is CASSITGTTEAFF. The DNA for the CDR3 is TGCGCCAGCAGCATAACAGGGACCACTGAAGCTTTCTTT.

This clonotype was counted between two and nine times. V is TRBV28 and J is TRBJ2-1; 7 bases align to TRBD1. Germline values: CDR1 MDHEN, CDR2 SYDVKM. The CDR3 loop spans 12 amino acids. J was trimmed by 10 bases and V by 6 bases; bases with no gene match: 6. DNA of the CDR3: TGTGCCAGCAGCCAACAGGGGCTCGAGCAGTTCTTC. This translates into CASSQQGLEQFF.

This sequence joins TRBV28 and TRBJ1-2; D gene ambiguous. Looked up from germline, CDR1 is MDHEN and CDR2 is SYDVKM. Between the trimmed V and J ends, which lost 4 bases and 6 bases, there was a span of 12 bases. The CDR3 runs to 13 residues. This CDR3 is CASSSGRRDGYTF. The CDR3 DNA is TGTGCCAGCAGTTCAGGACGGCGGGATGGCTACACCTTC.

This clonotype has a handful of counts. The V and J genes are TRBV29-1 and TRBJ2-1; 7 bases match TRBD2. The CDR3 length is 15 residues. The V gene's germline CDR1 is SQVTM and CDR2 ANQGSEA. J was trimmed by 0 bases and V by 6 bases; bases with no gene match: 8. The chain's CDR3 is CSVRREFNSYNEQFF. CDR3 sequence (DNA): TGCAGCGTGCGGCGGGAGTTCAACTCCTACAATGAGCAGTTCTTC.

V usage is TRBV20-1 and J usage is TRBJ2-2; 10 bases line up with TRBD2. The CDR3 sequence is 15 residues long. Trimming took 6 bases from V and 5 from J; bases not matched to a gene: 9. The germline CDR1 and CDR2 sequences are DFQATT and SNEGSKA (reference sequence). CDR3: CSAYSPGLATGELFF. Written as DNA, the CDR3 is TGCAGTGCCTACAGTCCGGGACTAGCGACCGGGGAGCTGTTTTTT.

This clonotype was found a few times. The gene calls are TRBV6-1 and TRBJ1-5; 7 positions match TRBD1. Per germline, CDR1 MNHNS and CDR2 SASEGT. The length of the CDR3 is 14 residues. Trimming removed 6 bases from V and 7 bases from J; junction bases left unmatched: 9. The CDR3 nucleotides are TGTGCCAGCAGCTTTGGACAGGTGAGGCAGCCCCAGCATTTT. This encodes CASSFGQVRQPQHF.

Many counts were recorded for this clonotype. This chain links TRBV28 with TRBJ2-5; TRBD1 aligns across 10 bases. Germline values: CDR1 MDHEN, CDR2 SYDVKM. Trimming removed 8 bases from V and 1 base from J; junction bases left unmatched: 10. This CDR3 is built from 16 residues. CDR3 coding DNA: TGTGCCAGCGGGCCGGGACAGGGGCTGGGCCAAGAGACCCAGTACTTC. Translating it yields CASGPGQGLGQETQYF.

The chain carries TRBV15 and TRBJ2-2; 8 bases align to TRBD1. V gave up 3 bases and J gave up 5 bases; unmatched junction bases: 11. Germline values: CDR1 LNHNV, CDR2 YYDKDF (reference sequence). The CDR3 runs 17 residues. The CDR3 nucleotides are TGTGCCACCAGCAGGGGACAGGTCTCGCTGAGTACCGGGGAGCTGTTTTTT. It is translated as CATSRGQVSLSTGELFF.

This clonotype occurred many times. The gene calls are TRBV7-2 and TRBJ1-2, with D maybe TRBD1 (5 bases). This CDR3 contains 12 residues. Germline CDR1 is SGHTA and CDR2 is FQGNSA. Trimming took 1 base from V and 7 from J, leaving 7 bases between them. CDR3 coding DNA: TGTGCCAGCAGCTTAGAAGGGGTTGGCTACACCTTC. It specifies CASSLEGVGYTF.

This clonotype was picked up many times. The rearrangement joins TRBV7-8 to TRBJ1-4; D not certain. The CDR3 length is 12 residues. Trimming took 1 base from V and 10 from J, leaving 7 bases between them. From germline, CDR1 is SGHVS and CDR2 FQNEAQ. The DNA for the CDR3 is TGTGCCAGCAGCTTAGTACTTGGAAAACTGTTTTTT. It codes for CASSLVLGKLFF. The whole variable domain, filled in from reference TRBV7-8 and TRBJ1-4, reads GAGVSQSPRYKVAKRGQDVALRCDPISGHVSLFWYQQALGQGPEFLTYFQNEAQLDKSGLPSDRFFAERPEGSVSTLKIQRTQQEDSAVYLCASSLVLGKLFFGSGTQLSVL.

At least ten counts were recorded for this clonotype. This chain uses TRBV29-1 with TRBJ2-5, with 9 bases that match TRBD1. Trimming removed 8 bases from V and 5 bases from J; junction bases left unmatched: 12. The germline gives CDR1 SQVTM, CDR2 ANQGSEA. The CDR3 totals 14 residues. In DNA form, the CDR3 reads TGCAGCTTTGCGACCGGGACAGGGAGGGAGACCCAGTACTTC. It codes for CSFATGTGRETQYF.

This chain connects TRBV6-5 to TRBJ1-1, with TRBD1 matching over 9 bases. CDR3 size: 18 residues. Germline-derived CDR1 and CDR2 are MNHEY and SVGAGI. Trimming took 0 bases from V and 1 from J; bases not matched to a gene: 9. The CDR3, as DNA: TGTGCCAGCAGTTACTCGTCCGTGACAGGGGGGGCGAACACTGAAGCTTTCTTT. Translated: CASSYSSVTGGANTEAFF.

Remarks on this clonotype: A read error is possible here, since a much larger clone lies one base away. The chain combines TRBV7-2 with TRBJ2-5; weak D call: TRBD2 (6 bases). Germline CDR1 SGHTA, CDR2 FQGNSA. The CDR3 has 16 residues. The chain's CDR3 is CASSLLGGSSQETQNF. CDR3 nucleotides: TGTGCCAGCAGCTTATTGGGGGGAAGCTCCCAAGAGACCCAGAACTTC.

The chain joins TRBV30 to TRBJ2-7; a weak D match, TRBD1 (6 bases). Germline V lookup: CDR1 GTSNPN, CDR2 SVGIG (reference sequence). This CDR3 region has 16 residues. Deletions cut 0 bases from V and 6 bases from J, with 21 bases between. CDR3 amino acids: CAWSVPLAYRVREQYF. The DNA for the CDR3 is TGTGCCTGGAGTGTACCCTTGGCCTACAGGGTTCGCGAGCAGTACTTC.

This clonotype was recorded a few times. The CDR3 loop reads CASSNTGGGEQYF. DNA for the CDR3: TGTGCCAGCAGTAACACAGGGGGTGGGGAGCAGTACTTC. J is TRBJ2-7 and V is TRBV7-9, with 8 nucleotides matching TRBD1. Losses at the gene ends were 6 bases for V and 7 bases for J; bases not matched to a gene: 8. Germline CDR1 reads SEHNR; CDR2 reads FQNEAQ (reference sequence). This CDR3 has 13 residues.